These 13 T cell receptor beta chains were all obtained from the same sample, sequenced in a study of long-term antiretroviral therapy in people with HIV. Run at survey level, the immunoSEQ assay was version v3.0. Profiled with immunoSEQ multiplex PCR; TCRdb holds only in-frame clones, not every one. The top ten hold around 13% of the sample, which has about 18,000 clones, approximately 81% seen once. Sample: unsorted PBMCs, taken 0.3 years after starting antiretroviral therapy. The source is a woman in her forties or fifties with HIV.

The J gene is TRBJ2-2, the V gene TRBV27; 9 bases agree with TRBD1. V was clipped by 4 bases and J by 7 bases; unmatched bases: 7. The CDR3 runs 15 residues. Looked up from germline, CDR1 is MNHEY and CDR2 is SMNVEV (reference sequence). The CDR3 loop is CASSYRGLDDGELFF. DNA of the CDR3: TGTGCCAGCAGTTACAGGGGGCTAGATGACGGGGAGCTGTTTTTT.

The CDR3 DNA reads as TGTGCCAGCAGGCTCCCTGGGGCCAACGTCCTGACTTTC. It yields the protein CASRLPGANVLTF. The V gene is TRBV6-1, the J gene TRBJ2-6; no clear D. This CDR3 spans 13 amino acids. Germline loops: CDR1 MNHNS, CDR2 SASEGT. With 6 bases removed from V and 2 bases from J, the gap between germline ends came to 5 bases.

V and J are TRBV23-1 and TRBJ1-2; D may be TRBD1 (6 bases). TRBV23-1 is annotated as an ORF whose role is uncertain. The CDR3 is 18 residues long. V gave up 2 bases and J gave up 0 bases, with 19 bases separating them. The CDR3 bases are TGCGCCAGCAGTCAAAAGGGGGTTCCATACCAAGCTAACTATGGCTACACCTTC. Encoded protein: CASSQKGVPYQANYGYTF.

This clone was counted only a few times. The V call is TRBV5-4, the J call TRBJ2-1; TRBD2 aligns across 9 bases. The CDR3 is 15 residues long. The germline CDR1 and CDR2 sequences are SGHNT and YYREEE (reference sequence). Losses at the gene ends were 4 bases for V and 7 bases for J; bases not matched to a gene: 9. CDR3 nucleotide sequence: TGTGCCAGCAGCGCTCAGGCGGGGGGGCATAATGAGCAGTTCTTC. Its translation is CASSAQAGGHNEQFF.

V usage is TRBV5-1 and J usage is TRBJ2-1; D is unresolved. Germline V gene data show CDR1 as SGHRS and CDR2 as YFSETQ. The CDR3 covers 15 residues. V was cut by 0 bases and J by 2 bases, with 9 bases left in between. DNA for the CDR3: TGCGCCAGCAGCTTGGCCGGACCTCCCTACAATGAGCAGTTCTTC. Amino acids: CASSLAGPPYNEQFF.

The genes are TRBV7-7 and TRBJ2-3, with 11 nucleotides matching TRBD2. This CDR3 has 16 residues. V lost 5 bases and J lost 5; bases outside the gene matches: 9. Germline lookup yields CDR1 SSHAT and CDR2 FNYEAQ (reference sequence). This CDR3 is CASSPIAGGQVDTQYF. Here the CDR3 DNA reads TGTGCCAGCAGCCCAATAGCGGGGGGGCAGGTAGATACGCAGTATTTT.

V and J are TRBV5-1 and TRBJ1-3; D is ambiguous. Germline-derived CDR1 and CDR2 are SGHRS and YFSETQ. Trimming cost V 4 bases and J 0 bases, with 11 bases left between them. The CDR3 extends over 15 amino acids. The CDR3 sequence: CASSLDGSSGNTIYF. The CDR3 coding sequence is TGCGCCAGCAGCCTGGACGGAAGCTCTGGAAACACCATATATTTT.

V usage is TRBV14 and J usage is TRBJ1-4; 8 nucleotides match TRBD1. This CDR3 is 15 amino acids long. Germline V lookup: CDR1 SGHDN, CDR2 FVKESK. After removal of 5 bases from V and 4 bases from J, the junction contained 6 bases not matched to a gene. The CDR3 loop is CASSATGAYNEKLFF. The CDR3 DNA sequence: TGTGCCAGCAGCGCGACAGGGGCCTATAATGAAAAACTGTTTTTT.

The V call is TRBV30, the J call TRBJ1-6; no definite D call. V was pared by 8 bases and J by 3 bases, with 11 bases between. CDR3 length: 13 amino acids. Per the germline V gene, CDR1 is GTSNPN and CDR2 is SVGIG (reference sequence). In DNA, the CDR3 is TGTGCCCGAACTACGGGCTATAATTCACCCCTCCACTTT. It encodes CARTTGYNSPLHF.

This chain links TRBV5-1 with TRBJ2-7; D gene ambiguous. The CDR3 runs 14 residues. Germline V gene lookup returns CDR1 SGHRS and CDR2 YFSETQ. V lost 0 bases and J 5 bases, leaving 12 bases between the germline ends. This CDR3 is CASSLVARYHEQYF. The CDR3 nucleotides read TGCGCCAGCAGCTTGGTGGCGAGGTACCACGAGCAGTACTTC.

The chain combines TRBV7-8 with TRBJ1-1, with unresolved D. Trimming shortened V by 1 base and J by 2 bases, and 11 bases separated the two germline ends. Germline-derived CDR1 and CDR2 are SGHVS and FQNEAQ. The CDR3 is 15 residues long. In DNA form, the CDR3 reads TGTGCCAGCAGCTTAGGTAGTGGCGGCAACACTGAAGCTTTCTTT. Protein: CASSLGSGGNTEAFF.

This chain connects TRBV11-2 to TRBJ1-6; D uncertain. Germline assignment: CDR1 SGHAT and CDR2 FQNNGV. The CDR3 covers 15 residues. The ends were cut back, 0 bases at V and 14 bases at J, with 17 bases in the middle. The CDR3 DNA sequence: TGTGCCAGCAGCTTAGATCTGGCGGCCGTGGGATCCCTCCACTTT. It yields the protein CASSLDLAAVGSLHF.

The rearrangement uses TRBV2 and TRBJ2-2; 10 nucleotides line up with TRBD2. In germline, CDR1 is SNHLY, CDR2 FYNNEI. V dropped 0 bases and J dropped 2; count of bases not matched to a gene: 9. This CDR3 contains 19 residues. The CDR3 region is CASSEARASGGLNTGELFF. The DNA for the CDR3 is TGTGCCAGCAGTGAAGCGAGGGCTAGCGGGGGCCTAAACACCGGGGAGCTGTTTTTT.